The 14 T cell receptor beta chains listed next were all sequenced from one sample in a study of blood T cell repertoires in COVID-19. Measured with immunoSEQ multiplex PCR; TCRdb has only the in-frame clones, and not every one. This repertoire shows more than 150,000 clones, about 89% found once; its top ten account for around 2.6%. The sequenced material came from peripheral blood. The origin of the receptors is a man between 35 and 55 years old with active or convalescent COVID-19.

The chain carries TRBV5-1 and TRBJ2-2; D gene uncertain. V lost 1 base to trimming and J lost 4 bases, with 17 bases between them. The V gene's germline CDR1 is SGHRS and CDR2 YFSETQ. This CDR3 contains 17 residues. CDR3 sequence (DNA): TGCGCCAGCAGCTTGTGGTTCCAGGCCCGAGTCACCGGGGAGCTGTTTTTT. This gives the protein CASSLWFQARVTGELFF.

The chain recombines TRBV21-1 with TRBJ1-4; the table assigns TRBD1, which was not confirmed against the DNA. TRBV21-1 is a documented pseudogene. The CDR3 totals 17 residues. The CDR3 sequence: CASSKEARLAGYEKLFF. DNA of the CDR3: TGTGCCAGCAGCAAAGAAGCAAGGTTGGCAGGGTACGAAAAACTGTTTTTT.

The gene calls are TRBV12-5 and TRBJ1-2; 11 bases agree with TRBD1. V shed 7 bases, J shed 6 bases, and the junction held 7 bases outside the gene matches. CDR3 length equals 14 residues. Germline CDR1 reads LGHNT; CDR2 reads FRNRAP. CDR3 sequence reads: CASARTGGADGYTF. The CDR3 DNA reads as TGTGCTAGTGCTCGGACAGGGGGCGCGGATGGCTACACCTTC.

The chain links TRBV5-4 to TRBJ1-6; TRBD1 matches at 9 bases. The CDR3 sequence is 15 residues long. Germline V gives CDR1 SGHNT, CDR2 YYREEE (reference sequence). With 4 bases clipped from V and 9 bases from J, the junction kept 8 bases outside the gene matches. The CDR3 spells CASSLGQGNSSPLHF. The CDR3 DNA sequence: TGTGCCAGCAGCCTGGGACAGGGTAATAGTTCACCCCTCCACTTT.

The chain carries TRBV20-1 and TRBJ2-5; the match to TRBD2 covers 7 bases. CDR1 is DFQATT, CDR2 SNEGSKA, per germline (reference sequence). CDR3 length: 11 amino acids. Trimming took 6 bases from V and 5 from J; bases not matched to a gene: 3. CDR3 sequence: CSARGGETQYF. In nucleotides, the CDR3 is TGCAGTGCAAGGGGAGGGGAGACCCAGTACTTC.

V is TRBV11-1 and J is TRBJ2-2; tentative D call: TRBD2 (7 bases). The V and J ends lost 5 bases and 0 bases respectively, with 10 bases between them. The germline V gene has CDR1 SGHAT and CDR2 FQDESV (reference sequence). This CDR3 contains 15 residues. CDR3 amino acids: CASSLGGANTGELFF. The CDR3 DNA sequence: TGTGCCAGCAGCCTAGGGGGGGCGAACACCGGGGAGCTGTTTTTT.

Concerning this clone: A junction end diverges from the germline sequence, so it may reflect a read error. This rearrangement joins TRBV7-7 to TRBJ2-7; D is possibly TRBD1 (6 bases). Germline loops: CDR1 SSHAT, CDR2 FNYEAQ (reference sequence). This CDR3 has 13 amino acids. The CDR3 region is CASSPGHFYEQYF. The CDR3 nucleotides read TGTGCTAGCAGCCCGGGACATTTCTACGAGCAGTACTTC.

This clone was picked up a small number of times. CDR3 DNA sequence: TGTGCCAGCGCAGGGGGCGAGGGCACTGAAGCTTTCTTT. Amino acids: CASAGGEGTEAFF. The V and J genes are TRBV9 and TRBJ1-1; 8 positions match TRBD1. V trimming: 7 bases; J trimming: 4 bases; junction bases outside the gene matches: 6. This CDR3 is 13 amino acids long. CDR1 and CDR2 from the germline V gene are SGDLS and YYNGEE.

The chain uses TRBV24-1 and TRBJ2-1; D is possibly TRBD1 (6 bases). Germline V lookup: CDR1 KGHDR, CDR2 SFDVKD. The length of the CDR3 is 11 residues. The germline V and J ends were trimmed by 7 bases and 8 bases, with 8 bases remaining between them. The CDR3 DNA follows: TGTGCCACCAGACAGGGCCATGAGCAGTTCTTC. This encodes CATRQGHEQFF.

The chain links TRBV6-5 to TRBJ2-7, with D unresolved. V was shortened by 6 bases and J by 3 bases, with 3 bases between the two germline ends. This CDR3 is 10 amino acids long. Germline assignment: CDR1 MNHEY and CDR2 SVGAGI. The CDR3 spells CASSHYEQYF. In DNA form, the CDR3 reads TGTGCCAGCAGCCACTACGAGCAGTACTTC.

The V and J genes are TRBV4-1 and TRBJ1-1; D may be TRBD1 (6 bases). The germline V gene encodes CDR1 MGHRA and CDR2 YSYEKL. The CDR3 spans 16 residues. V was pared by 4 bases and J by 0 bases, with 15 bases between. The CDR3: CASSRLQGPMNTEAFF. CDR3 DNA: TGCGCCAGCAGCCGCCTACAGGGACCGATGAACACTGAAGCTTTCTTT.

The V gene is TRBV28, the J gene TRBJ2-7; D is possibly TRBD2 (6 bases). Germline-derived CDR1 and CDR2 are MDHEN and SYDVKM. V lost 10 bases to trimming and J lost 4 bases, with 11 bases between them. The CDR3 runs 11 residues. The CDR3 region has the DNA TGTGCCACGGGGGTTGAGTACGAGCAGTACTTC. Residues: CATGVEYEQYF.

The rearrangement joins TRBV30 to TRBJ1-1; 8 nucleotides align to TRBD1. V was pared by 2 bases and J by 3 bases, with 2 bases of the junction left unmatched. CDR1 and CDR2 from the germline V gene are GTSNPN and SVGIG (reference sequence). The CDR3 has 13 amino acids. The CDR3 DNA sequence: TGTGCCTGGAGTCAGGGGGCGGACACTGAAGCTTTCTTT. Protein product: CAWSQGADTEAFF.

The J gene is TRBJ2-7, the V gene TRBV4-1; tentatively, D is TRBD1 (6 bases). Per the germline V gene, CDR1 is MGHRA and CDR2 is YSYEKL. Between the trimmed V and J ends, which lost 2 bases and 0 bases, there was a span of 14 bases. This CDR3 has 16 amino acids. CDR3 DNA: TGCGCCAGCAGCCAAACTCGGCAGGACAGCTCCTACGAGCAGTACTTC. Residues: CASSQTRQDSSYEQYF.